This record concerns one T cell receptor beta chain sequence. Recruits, aged roughly 18 to 95 years, lived in 24 US areas. Participants' reported clinical history set cohort assignment. As handled by the study authors: Amplification with reference gene primers provided the estimates of nucleated cell counts. Sequenced by immunoSEQ multiplex PCR; TCRdb stores in-frame clones only, minus some. The V and J calls and clone size were taken over from that table, and D and trimming were inferred from the DNA. Among about 81,000 clones, 85% to 90% were seen once, and the ten largest hold 0.95% to 1.5%. This sample is drawn from a study of blood T cell repertoires in COVID-19. In the study overall: Acute and convalescent COVID-19 samples came from the United States, Italy and Spain.

CDR1 is MRHNA, CDR2 SNTAGT, per germline. This CDR3 has 14 amino acids. V dropped 6 bases and J dropped 6; count of bases not matched to a gene: 4. Sequencing was carried out using PBMCs or T cells enriched from blood (not recorded which). The chain carries TRBV6-4 and TRBJ2-4; 11 nucleotides line up with TRBD2. This TCR came from a woman between 45 and 65 years old with acute COVID-19. This CDR3 reads CASSVLAGGNIQYF. The CDR3 DNA sequence: TGTGCCAGCAGCGTCCTAGCGGGAGGAAACATTCAGTACTTC.